A selection of T cell receptor beta chains follows, all from one sample in a study of cytomegalovirus exposure and HLA in healthy donors. Produced via immunoSEQ multiplex PCR; TCRdb's table is partial and in-frame only. The sample contains tens of thousands of clones, 75% to 95% of which appear only once. The sequenced sample consisted of PBMCs. Receptors originate from a woman aged 25 to 39 in good health and CMV-seronegative. CDR3s include the opening cysteine and the closing phenylalanine or tryptophan. A D gene is named only where the DNA matches it firmly. Clone size is stated in some rows and not others, as once, few, many or a class when expanded.

NA | TRBJ1-2 | TRBV7-2 | NA | CASSLDGGYTF | TGTGCCAGCAGCTTAGACGGGGGCTACACCTTC
TRBD1 | TRBJ2-7 | TRBV29-1 | NA | CSVESLDRVNEQYF | TGCAGCGTTGAATCTTTAGACAGGGTGAACGAGCAGTACTTC
TRBD1 | TRBJ2-7 | TRBV9 | NA | CASSVGQGVSYEQYF | TGTGCCAGCAGCGTAGGACAGGGGGTCTCCTACGAGCAGTACTTC
TRBD2 | TRBJ2-7 | TRBV7-2 | NA | CASSPSLAGAGYEQYF | TGTGCCAGCAGCCCCTCTCTAGCGGGAGCAGGCTACGAGCAGTACTTC
NA | TRBJ2-5 | TRBV5-4 | NA | CASSLTLGPQSAQYF | TGTGCCAGCAGCTTGACGCTAGGCCCGCAATCGGCCCAGTACTTC
TRBD1 | TRBJ1-1 | TRBV10-3 | NA | CAIGAGQMNTEAFF | TGTGCCATCGGGGCGGGACAGATGAACACTGAAGCTTTCTTT
NA | TRBJ2-3 | TRBV7-2 | NA | CASSLDLYGTDTQYF | TGTGCCAGCAGCTTAGATCTTTATGGCACAGATACGCAGTATTTT
NA | TRBJ2-1 | TRBV27 | NA | CASSFRQLNEQFF | TGTGCCAGCAGTTTCCGACAGCTCAATGAGCAGTTCTTC
TRBD1 | TRBJ1-2 | TRBV7-8 | NA | CASSPTGGATGYTF | TGTGCCAGCAGCCCAACAGGGGGCGCGACTGGCTACACCTTC
NA | TRBJ2-7 | TRBV28 | NA | CASTASETLYEQYF | TGTGCCAGCACCGCTAGTGAAACACTCTACGAGCAGTACTTC
TRBD2 | TRBJ2-3 | TRBV5-6 | NA | CASSSSGRVDTQYF | TGTGCCAGCAGCTCGAGCGGGAGAGTAGATACGCAGTATTTT
NA | TRBJ2-7 | TRBV6-1 | NA | CASRQGSYEQYF | TGTGCCAGCAGACAGGGATCCTACGAGCAGTACTTC
TRBD1 | TRBJ2-7 | TRBV10-3 | NA | CAIRDQGAIVEQYF | TGTGCCATCAGGGATCAGGGGGCGATAGTCGAGCAGTACTTC
TRBD1 | TRBJ2-7 | TRBV28 | NA | CASSFPTGTGVLQYF | TGTGCCAGCAGTTTCCCAACCGGGACAGGGGTCCTGCAGTACTTC
TRBD2 | TRBJ2-7 | TRBV5-1 | NA | CASSDMTSRPRNYEQYF | TGCGCCAGCAGCGATATGACTAGCCGTCCCAGGAACTACGAGCAGTACTTC
TRBD2 | TRBJ2-1 | TRBV27 | NA | CASRSVTSGETKFF | TGTGCCAGCAGGAGTGTGACTAGCGGTGAGACAAAGTTCTTC
TRBD2 | TRBJ2-5 | TRBV4-1 | NA | CASSQGLTSGTNQETQYF | TGCGCCAGCAGCCAAGGTTTGACTAGCGGAACGAACCAAGAGACCCAGTACTTC
NA | TRBJ2-1 | TRBV5-1 | NA | CASSLGLDDTYNEQFF | TGCGCCAGCAGCTTGGGGTTGGATGACACCTACAATGAGCAGTTCTTC
NA | TRBJ2-7 | TRBV20-1 | NA | CSARDWREQYF | TGCAGTGCTAGAGATTGGAGGGAGCAGTACTTC
NA | TRBJ2-7 | TRBV19 | NA | CASSQNGGIHYEQYF | TGTGCCAGTAGCCAAAATGGAGGCATTCACTACGAGCAGTACTTC
NA | TRBJ2-2 | TRBV5-4 | NA | CASSLAEIGGTGELFF | TGTGCCAGCAGCTTGGCGGAGATCGGAGGCACCGGGGAGCTGTTTTTT
NA | TRBJ2-1 | TRBV7-2 | NA | CASSLDTAGYNEQFF | TGTGCCAGCAGCTTAGATACAGCGGGTTACAATGAGCAGTTCTTC
TRBD2 | TRBJ2-1 | TRBV7-3 | NA | CASSLTKGLAGEAYYNEQFF | TGTGCCAGCAGCTTAACTAAGGGACTAGCGGGAGAGGCCTATTACAATGAGCAGTTCTTC
TRBD1 | TRBJ1-2 | TRBV18 | NA | CASSPGQGPNYGYTF | TGTGCCAGCTCACCAGGACAGGGACCCAACTATGGCTACACCTTC
TRBD2 | TRBJ2-7 | TRBV14 | NA | CASSLGTSGAYEQYF | TGTGCCAGCAGCCTTGGGACTAGCGGAGCCTACGAGCAGTACTTC
NA | TRBJ1-5 | TRBV7-2 | once | CASSLERINQPQHF | TGTGCCAGCAGCTTAGAGAGAATCAATCAGCCCCAGCATTTT
NA | TRBJ1-1 | TRBV5-8 | NA | CASSFRVSTEAFF | TGTGCCAGCAGCTTCAGGGTTAGCACTGAAGCTTTCTTT
TRBD2 | TRBJ2-7 | TRBV6-1 | NA | CASSGTSGREEQYF | TGTGCCAGCAGCGGGACTAGCGGGAGAGAGGAGCAGTACTTC
TRBD1 | TRBJ1-5 | TRBV30 | NA | CAWSTGDQPQHF | TGTGCCTGGAGTACAGGGGATCAGCCCCAGCATTTT
TRBD1 | TRBJ2-7 | TRBV18 | NA | CASSPRTGGSLHEQYF | TGTGCCAGCTCACCACGCACAGGGGGATCGCTCCACGAGCAGTACTTC
NA | TRBJ2-5 | TRBV11-1 | NA | CASSGGRGGAQYF | TGTGCCAGCAGCGGCGGTCGGGGCGGGGCCCAGTACTTC
TRBD2 | TRBJ2-3 | TRBV10-3 | NA | CASSVPFREGPRDTQYF | TGTGCCAGCAGTGTCCCTTTCAGGGAGGGCCCTAGAGATACGCAGTATTTT
NA | TRBJ2-2 | TRBV27 | NA | CASTREPRNTGELFF | TGTGCCAGCACACGGGAACCCCGGAACACCGGGGAGCTGTTTTTT
TRBD2 | TRBJ2-1 | TRBV5-1 | NA | CASSLNRASGMYEQFF | TGCGCCAGCAGCTTGAATAGGGCTAGCGGGATGTATGAGCAGTTCTTC
TRBD1 | TRBJ2-3 | TRBV6-5 | once | CASSRQGADTQYF | TGTGCCAGCAGTAGACAGGGGGCGGATACGCAGTATTTT
TRBD1 | TRBJ1-1 | TRBV6-5 | NA | CASTSTGGEGAEAFF | TGTGCCAGCACTTCAACAGGGGGCGAGGGAGCTGAAGCTTTCTTT
NA | TRBJ1-1 | TRBV19 | NA | CASSAPGLNTEAFF | TGTGCCAGTAGTGCACCGGGATTGAACACTGAAGCTTTCTTT
TRBD2 | TRBJ2-3 | TRBV5-3 | NA | CARSLSGNLHTYTDTQYF | TGTGCCAGAAGCTTGAGCGGGAATTTACACACTTACACAGATACGCAGTATTTT
NA | TRBJ2-7 | TRBV30 | NA | CAWSPSLYEQYF | TGTGCCTGGAGTCCTTCTTTGTACGAGCAGTACTTC
TRBD2 | TRBJ2-2 | TRBV27 | NA | CASTQLGLAGGPTGELFF | TGTGCCAGCACCCAATTAGGGCTCGCGGGAGGGCCGACCGGGGAGCTGTTTTTT
TRBD2 | TRBJ2-5 | TRBV30 | NA | CAWSLDGGETQYF | TGTGCCTGGAGTCTAGACGGGGGGGAGACCCAGTACTTC
NA | TRBJ1-2 | TRBV19 | NA | CASSIVNRVSYGYTF | TGTGCCAGTAGTATCGTCAACAGAGTTAGTTATGGCTACACCTTC
NA | TRBJ2-3 | TRBV10-3 | NA | CAIARDEAGDTQYF | TGTGCCATCGCCCGAGACGAGGCGGGAGATACGCAGTATTTT
TRBD1 | TRBJ1-3 | TRBV28 | NA | CASRPRGQAGGFNTIYF | TGTGCCAGCAGACCGAGGGGGCAGGCCGGTGGTTTTAACACCATATATTTT
TRBD2 | TRBJ2-7 | TRBV7-9 | NA | CASSGGTSGNEQYF | TGTGCCAGCAGCGGAGGGACTAGCGGGAACGAGCAGTACTTC
NA | TRBJ2-7 | TRBV12-5 | NA | CASGLVGTVDPSSYEQYF | TGTGCTAGTGGTTTGGTAGGAACAGTCGATCCGAGCTCCTACGAGCAGTACTTC
TRBD1 | TRBJ2-5 | TRBV27 | NA | CASSFRTGDQETQYF | TGTGCCAGCAGTTTCCGCACAGGGGACCAAGAGACCCAGTACTTC
NA | TRBJ1-1 | TRBV7-6 | NA | CASSSQGNTEAFF | TGTGCCAGCAGCTCCCAGGGGAACACTGAAGCTTTCTTT
TRBD1 | TRBJ1-1 | TRBV30 | NA | CALTKRGPGTEAFF | TGTGCCCTTACCAAAAGGGGGCCAGGCACTGAAGCTTTCTTT
NA | TRBJ1-5 | TRBV7-2 | NA | CASSLVGDQPQHF | TGTGCCAGCAGCTTAGTCGGGGATCAGCCCCAGCATTTT
NA | TRBJ2-3 | TRBV28 | NA | CASSLSSGATDTQYF | TGTGCCAGCAGTTTATCGTCGGGAGCGACAGATACGCAGTATTTT
NA | TRBJ2-3 | TRBV28 | NA | CASSSPGKGTDTQYF | TGTGCCAGCAGTTCACCGGGGAAGGGCACAGATACGCAGTATTTT
NA | TRBJ2-4 | TRBV27 | once | CASRPSWGEGKNIQYF | TGTGCCAGCAGGCCCTCATGGGGAGAGGGCAAAAACATTCAGTACTTC
TRBD2 | TRBJ2-7 | TRBV25-1 | NA | CASSVAGTVYEQYF | TGTGCCAGCAGTGTAGCGGGAACGGTCTACGAGCAGTACTTC
NA | TRBJ1-2 | TRBV5-4 | NA | CASSIIGGHPGGYTF | TGTGCCAGCAGCATAATTGGGGGACACCCCGGAGGCTACACCTTC
TRBD1 | TRBJ1-2 | TRBV6-5 | NA | CASSSDRDGDIGGYTF | TGTGCCAGCAGTTCGGACAGGGACGGAGATATAGGGGGCTACACCTTC
NA | TRBJ2-2 | TRBV7-3 | NA | CASSHGEGNTGELFF | TGTGCCAGCAGCCACGGAGAGGGAAACACCGGGGAGCTGTTTTTT
TRBD2 | TRBJ2-1 | TRBV30 | NA | CAWSLTSGSFHEQFF | TGTGCCTGGAGCCTGACTAGCGGGAGCTTCCATGAGCAGTTCTTC
NA | TRBJ2-6 | TRBV19 | NA | CASSMTLQSHSGANVLTF | TGTGCCAGTAGTATGACACTCCAAAGCCACTCTGGGGCCAACGTCCTGACTTTC